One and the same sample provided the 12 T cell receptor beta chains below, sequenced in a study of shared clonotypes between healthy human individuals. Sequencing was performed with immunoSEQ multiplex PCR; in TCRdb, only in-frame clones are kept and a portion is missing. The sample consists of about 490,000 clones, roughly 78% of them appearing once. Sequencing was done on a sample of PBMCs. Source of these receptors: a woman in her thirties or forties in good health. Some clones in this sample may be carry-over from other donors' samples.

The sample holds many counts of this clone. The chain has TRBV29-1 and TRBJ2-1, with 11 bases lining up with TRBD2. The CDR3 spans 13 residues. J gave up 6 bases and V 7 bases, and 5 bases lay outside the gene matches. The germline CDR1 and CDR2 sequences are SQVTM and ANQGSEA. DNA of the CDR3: TGCAGCGCCCTTAGCGGGAGGGCCAATGAGCAGTTCTTC. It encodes CSALSGRANEQFF.

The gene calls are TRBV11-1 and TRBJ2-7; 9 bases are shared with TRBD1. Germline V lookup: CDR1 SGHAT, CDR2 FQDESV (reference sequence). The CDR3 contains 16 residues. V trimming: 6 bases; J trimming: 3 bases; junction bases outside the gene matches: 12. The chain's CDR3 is CASSNPGTGPHYEQYF. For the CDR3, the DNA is TGTGCCAGCAGTAATCCCGGGACAGGGCCCCACTACGAGCAGTACTTC. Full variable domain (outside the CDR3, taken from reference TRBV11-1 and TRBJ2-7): EAEVAQSPRYKITEKSQAVAFWCDPISGHATLYWYRQILGQGPELLVQFQDESVVDDSQLPKDRFSAERLKGVDSTLKIQPAELGDSAMYLCASSNPGTGPHYEQYFGPGTRLTVT.

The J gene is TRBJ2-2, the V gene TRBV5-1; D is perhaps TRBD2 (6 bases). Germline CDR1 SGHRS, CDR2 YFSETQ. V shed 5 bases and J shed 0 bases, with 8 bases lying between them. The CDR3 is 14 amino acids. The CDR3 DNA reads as TGCGCCAGCAGGGGCGGGACGAACACCGGGGAGCTGTTTTTT. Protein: CASRGGTNTGELFF.

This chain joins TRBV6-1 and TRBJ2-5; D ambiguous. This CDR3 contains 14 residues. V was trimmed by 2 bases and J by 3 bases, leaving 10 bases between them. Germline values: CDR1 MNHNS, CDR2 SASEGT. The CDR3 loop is CASSERAGEETQYF. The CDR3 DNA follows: TGTGCCAGCAGTGAACGTGCCGGAGAAGAGACCCAGTACTTC.

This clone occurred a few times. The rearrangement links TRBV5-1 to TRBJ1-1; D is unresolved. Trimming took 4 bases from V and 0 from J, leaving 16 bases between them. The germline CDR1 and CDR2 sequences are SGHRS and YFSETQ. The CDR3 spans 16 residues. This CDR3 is CASSPAVVGMNTEAFF. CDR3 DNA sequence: TGCGCCAGCAGCCCGGCGGTGGTGGGAATGAACACTGAAGCTTTCTTT.

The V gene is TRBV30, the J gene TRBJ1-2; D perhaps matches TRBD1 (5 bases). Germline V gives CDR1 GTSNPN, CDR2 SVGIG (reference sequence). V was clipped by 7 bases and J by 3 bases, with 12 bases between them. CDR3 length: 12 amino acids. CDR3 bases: TGTGCCTCCGAACGGGGGGACTATGGCTACACCTTC. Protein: CASERGDYGYTF.

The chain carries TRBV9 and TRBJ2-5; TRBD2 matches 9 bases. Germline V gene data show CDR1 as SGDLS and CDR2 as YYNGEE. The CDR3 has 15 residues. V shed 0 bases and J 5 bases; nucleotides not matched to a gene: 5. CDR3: CASSVDSLAGETQYF. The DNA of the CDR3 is TGTGCCAGCAGCGTAGATTCTCTAGCGGGGGAGACCCAGTACTTC.

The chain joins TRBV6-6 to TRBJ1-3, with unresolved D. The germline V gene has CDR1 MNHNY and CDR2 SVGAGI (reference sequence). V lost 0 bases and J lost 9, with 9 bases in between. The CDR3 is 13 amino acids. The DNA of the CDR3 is TGTGCCAGCAGTTACTCCCTTGCGGGCACCATATATTTT. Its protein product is CASSYSLAGTIYF.

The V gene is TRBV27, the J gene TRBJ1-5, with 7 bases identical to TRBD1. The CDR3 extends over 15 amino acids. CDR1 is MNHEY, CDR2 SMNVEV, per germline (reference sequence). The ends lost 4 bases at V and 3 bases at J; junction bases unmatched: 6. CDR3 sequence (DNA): TGTGCCAGCAGTTACACGACAGGGACCAATCAGCCCCAGCATTTT. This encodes CASSYTTGTNQPQHF.

CDR3 in amino acids: CASTQGTSGANVLTF. The CDR3 DNA reads TGTGCCAGTACACAGGGGACCTCTGGGGCCAACGTCCTGACTTTC. The rearrangement joins TRBV5-6 to TRBJ2-6, with TRBD1 identical over 7 bases. Germline loops: CDR1 SGHDT, CDR2 YYEEEE. This CDR3 is 15 amino acids long. V shed 8 bases, J shed 0 bases, and the junction held 5 bases outside the gene matches.

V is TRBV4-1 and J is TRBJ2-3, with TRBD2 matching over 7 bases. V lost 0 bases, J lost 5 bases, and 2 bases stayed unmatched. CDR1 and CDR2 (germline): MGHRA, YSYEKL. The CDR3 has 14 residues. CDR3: CASSQEREIDTQYF. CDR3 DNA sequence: TGCGCCAGCAGCCAAGAGCGGGAGATAGATACGCAGTATTTT.

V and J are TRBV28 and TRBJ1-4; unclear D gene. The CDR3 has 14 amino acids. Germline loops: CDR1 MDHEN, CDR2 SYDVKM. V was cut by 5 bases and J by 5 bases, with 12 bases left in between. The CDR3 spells CASSNHGGNEKLFF. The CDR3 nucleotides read TGTGCCAGCAGTAATCACGGCGGGAATGAAAAACTGTTTTTT.